These 8 T cell receptor beta chains share one sample of origin, sequenced in a study of human T cells and chemical hapten exposure. Time point meaning: patch test 1, 2 weeks after DPC sensitization. The treatment here: therapeutic diphenylcyclopropenone sensitization with weekly scalp DPC. Using its own MiXCR run on the RACE reads, TCRdb lists one record per CDR3 protein. Among tens of thousands of distinct CDR3 sequences listed, 6% to 9% were seen once. The material sequenced was whole blood, taken in connection with sensitization to the hapten diphenylcyclopropenone (DPC). The receptors shown here come from a woman aged 25 to 39 with alopecia areata. Some clones in this sample may be carry-over from other donors' samples.

Remarks on this clonotype: One end of the junction fails to match germline, which may point to a read error. The chain links TRBV20-1 to TRBJ1-5; no firm D call. This CDR3 spans 14 amino acids. Germline CDR1 reads DFQATT; CDR2 reads SNEGSKA (reference sequence). This CDR3 reads CSAKQTYSNQPQNF. The CDR3 region has the DNA TGCAGTGCCAAACAAACCTATAGCAATCAGCCCCAGAATTTT.

This clonotype has ten or more counts. V gene TRBV7-2 combines with J gene TRBJ1-5; weak D call: TRBD1 (5 bases). Germline loops: CDR1 SGHTA, CDR2 FQGNSA. V lost 3 bases, J lost 6 bases, and 6 bases lay in between. This CDR3 has 12 residues. The CDR3 loop is CASSFQGQPQHF. CDR3 sequence (DNA): TGTGCCAGCAGCTTTCAGGGTCAGCCCCAGCATTTT.

This clonotype was counted at least ten times. CDR3 in amino acids: CASSPGQGESEAFF. The CDR3 DNA reads as TGTGCCAGCAGCCCAGGACAGGGGGAGTCTGAAGCTTTCTTT. This chain links TRBV7-3 with TRBJ1-1, with 10 bases identical to TRBD1. Germline V gives CDR1 SGHTA, CDR2 FQGTGA. The V segment lost 5 bases and the J segment 6 bases; nucleotides outside the gene matches: 6. The CDR3 runs to 14 residues.

Only a few counts were recorded for this clonotype. The V gene is TRBV12-3 or TRBV12-4, the J gene TRBJ2-6; D is undetermined. The CDR3 runs to 14 residues. Trimming shortened V by 2 bases and J by 6 bases, and 8 bases separated the two germline ends. CDR3 amino acids: CASSLLGQANVLTF. For the CDR3, the DNA is TGTGCCAGCAGTTTACTTGGTCAGGCCAACGTCCTGACTTTC.

This clonotype was counted at least ten times. The chain carries TRBV11-1 and TRBJ1-5; D remains unclear. The V and J ends lost 2 bases and 5 bases respectively, with 7 bases between them. Per the germline V gene, CDR1 is SGHAT and CDR2 is FQDESV (reference sequence). This CDR3 has 13 residues. This chain's CDR3 is CASSLTSDQPQHF. DNA for the CDR3: TGTGCCAGCAGCTTAACTTCCGATCAGCCCCAGCATTTT.

This clonotype was seen a handful of times. The V gene is TRBV6-1, the J gene TRBJ2-2, with D perhaps TRBD1 or TRBD2 (7 bases each). The CDR3 covers 15 residues. V was pared by 6 bases and J by 3 bases, with 14 bases between. Per the germline V gene, CDR1 is MNHNS and CDR2 is SASEGT. CDR3 nucleotides: TGTGCCAGCAGGAGCAGGGGGGGGTACACCGGGGAGCTGTTTTTT. Translation gives CASRSRGGYTGELFF.

CDR3 DNA: TGTGCCAGCATCGCCGCGGGGGGGGGCACCGGGGAGCTGTTTTTT. It translates to CASIAAGGGTGELFF. The chain is built from TRBV6-5 and TRBJ2-2; 9 positions agree with TRBD2. The CDR3 loop spans 15 amino acids. Germline V gene lookup returns CDR1 MNHEY and CDR2 SVGAGI. J lost 4 bases, V lost 7 bases, and 7 bases had no gene match.

Many counts were recorded for this clonotype. V usage is TRBV29-1 and J usage is TRBJ2-3; a possible D gene is TRBD1 (5 bases). The ends were cut back, 6 bases at V and 4 bases at J, with 11 bases in the middle. The germline CDR1 and CDR2 sequences are SQVTM and ANQGSEA. This CDR3 comprises 12 residues. The CDR3 protein is CSVARVSDTQYF. CDR3 DNA sequence: TGCAGCGTGGCCAGGGTGTCAGATACGCAGTATTTT.